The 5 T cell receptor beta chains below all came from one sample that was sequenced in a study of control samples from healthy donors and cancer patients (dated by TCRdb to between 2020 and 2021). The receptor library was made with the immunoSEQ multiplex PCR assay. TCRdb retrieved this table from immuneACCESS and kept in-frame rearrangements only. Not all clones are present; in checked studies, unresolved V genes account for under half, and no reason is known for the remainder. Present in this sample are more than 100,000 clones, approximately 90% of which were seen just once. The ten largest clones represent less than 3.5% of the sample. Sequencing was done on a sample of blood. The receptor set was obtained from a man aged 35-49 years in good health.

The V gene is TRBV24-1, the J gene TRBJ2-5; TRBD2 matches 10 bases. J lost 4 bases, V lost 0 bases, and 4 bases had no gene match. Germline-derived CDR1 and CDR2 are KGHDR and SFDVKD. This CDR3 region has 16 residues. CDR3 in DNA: TGTGCCACCAGTGATTTGCAGCGGGGGGGCCTAGAGACCCAGTACTTC. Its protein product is CATSDLQRGGLETQYF.

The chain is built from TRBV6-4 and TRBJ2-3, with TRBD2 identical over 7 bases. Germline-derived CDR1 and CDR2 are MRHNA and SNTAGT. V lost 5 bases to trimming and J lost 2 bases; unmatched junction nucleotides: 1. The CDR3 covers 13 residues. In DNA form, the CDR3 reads TGTGCCAGCAGTCGGGGGGACACAGATACGCAGTATTTT. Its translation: CASSRGDTDTQYF.

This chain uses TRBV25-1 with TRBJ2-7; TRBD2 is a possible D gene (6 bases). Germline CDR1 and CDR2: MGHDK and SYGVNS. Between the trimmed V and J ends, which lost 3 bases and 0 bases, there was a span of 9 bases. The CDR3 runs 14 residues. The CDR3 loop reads CASSDRDSSYEQYF. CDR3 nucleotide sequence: TGTGCCAGCAGTGACCGGGACTCCTCCTACGAGCAGTACTTC.

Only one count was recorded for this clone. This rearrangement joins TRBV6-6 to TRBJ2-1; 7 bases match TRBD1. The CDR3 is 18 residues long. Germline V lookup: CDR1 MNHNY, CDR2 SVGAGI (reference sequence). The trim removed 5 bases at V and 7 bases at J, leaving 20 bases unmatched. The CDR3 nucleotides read TGTGCCAGCAGTCGCTCGGGACAGACACAAAGAGTATTTAATGAGCAGTTCTTC. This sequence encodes CASSRSGQTQRVFNEQFF.

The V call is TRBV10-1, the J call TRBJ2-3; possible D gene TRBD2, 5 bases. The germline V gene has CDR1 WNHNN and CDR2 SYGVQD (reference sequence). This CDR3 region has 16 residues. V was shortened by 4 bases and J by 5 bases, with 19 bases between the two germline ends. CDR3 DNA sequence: TGCGCCAGCAGTGGCGGCACTAGGGCTGCAGGAGATACGCAGTATTTT. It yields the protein CASSGGTRAAGDTQYF.